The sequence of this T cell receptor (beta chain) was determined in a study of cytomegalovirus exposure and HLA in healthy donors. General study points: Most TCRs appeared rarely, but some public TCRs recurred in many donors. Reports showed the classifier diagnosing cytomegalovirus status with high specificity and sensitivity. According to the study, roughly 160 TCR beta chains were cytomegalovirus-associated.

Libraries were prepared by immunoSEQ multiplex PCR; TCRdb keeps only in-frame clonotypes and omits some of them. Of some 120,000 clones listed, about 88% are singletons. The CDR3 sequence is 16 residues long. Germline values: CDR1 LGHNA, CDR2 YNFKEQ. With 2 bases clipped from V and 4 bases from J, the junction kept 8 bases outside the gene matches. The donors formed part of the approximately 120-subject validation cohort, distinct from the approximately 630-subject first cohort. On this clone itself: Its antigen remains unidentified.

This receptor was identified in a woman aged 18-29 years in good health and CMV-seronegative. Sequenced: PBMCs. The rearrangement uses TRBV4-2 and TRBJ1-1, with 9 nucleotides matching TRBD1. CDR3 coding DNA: TGTGCCAGCAGCCAACCCGAGGGACAGGGAGGCACTGAAGCTTTCTTT. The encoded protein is CASSQPEGQGGTEAFF.